The 6 T cell receptor beta chains presented below share a single source sample, sequenced in a study of blood T cell repertoires in COVID-19. Data came from immunoSEQ multiplex PCR; TCRdb stores just in-frame clones and leaves some out. The sample contains 100,000 to 150,000 clones, approximately 74% of which appear only once. Input material: peripheral blood. Source of these receptors: a man aged 60 to 69 with acute or convalescent COVID-19.

V and J are TRBV5-1 and TRBJ2-3; 11 bases line up with TRBD2. This CDR3 has 15 residues. The germline CDR1 and CDR2 sequences are SGHRS and YFSETQ. With V trimmed by 4 bases and J by 2 bases, 3 bases remained unmatched. The CDR3 nucleotides are TGCGCCAGCAGCGTAGCGGGGGGGCCCACAGATACGCAGTATTTT. It is translated as CASSVAGGPTDTQYF.

This chain connects TRBV29-1 to TRBJ1-1; D not resolved. Germline CDR1 SQVTM, CDR2 ANQGSEA. V was cut by 4 bases and J by 1 base, with 7 bases left in between. The CDR3 spans 12 residues. The CDR3 sequence is CSVVVQNTEAFF. DNA of the CDR3: TGCAGCGTTGTTGTCCAGAACACTGAAGCTTTCTTT.

The gene calls are TRBV7-3 and TRBJ2-3; TRBD2 aligns across 11 bases. With V trimmed by 5 bases and J by 4 bases, 8 bases remained unmatched. The length of the CDR3 is 16 residues. The germline V gene has CDR1 SGHTA and CDR2 FQGTGA. In DNA form, the CDR3 reads TGTGCCAGCAGCAAGTATAGCGGGGGGGCCGCAGATACGCAGTATTTT. This sequence encodes CASSKYSGGAADTQYF.

The chain combines TRBV5-1 with TRBJ2-3; 12 bases are a match to TRBD2. The CDR3 sequence is 18 residues long. The V and J ends lost 0 bases and 2 bases, in that order; junction bases with no gene match: 7. From germline, CDR1 is SGHRS and CDR2 YFSETQ. CDR3 sequence: CASSLAGTSGFFTDTQYF. The CDR3 DNA sequence: TGCGCCAGCAGCTTGGCCGGGACTAGCGGGTTCTTCACAGATACGCAGTATTTT.

A remark on this clone: Different DNA sequences within this sample yield the same CDR3. V usage is TRBV7-2 and J usage is TRBJ2-3; 8 bases line up with TRBD1. Germline CDR1 and CDR2: SGHTA and FQGNSA. The CDR3 is 14 residues long. With 5 bases clipped from V and 5 bases from J, the junction kept 6 bases outside the gene matches. CDR3 in amino acids: CASSPGTGGDTQYF. The CDR3 DNA reads as TGTGCCAGCAGCCCAGGGACAGGAGGAGATACGCAGTATTTT.

The rearrangement uses TRBV11-2 and TRBJ2-2; D not resolved. V lost 0 bases, J lost 4 bases, and 3 bases lay in between. This CDR3 is 13 amino acids long. In germline, CDR1 is SGHAT, CDR2 FQNNGV. The CDR3 DNA sequence: TGTGCCAGCAGCTTAGAGAGCACCGGGGAGCTGTTTTTT. This gives the protein CASSLESTGELFF.